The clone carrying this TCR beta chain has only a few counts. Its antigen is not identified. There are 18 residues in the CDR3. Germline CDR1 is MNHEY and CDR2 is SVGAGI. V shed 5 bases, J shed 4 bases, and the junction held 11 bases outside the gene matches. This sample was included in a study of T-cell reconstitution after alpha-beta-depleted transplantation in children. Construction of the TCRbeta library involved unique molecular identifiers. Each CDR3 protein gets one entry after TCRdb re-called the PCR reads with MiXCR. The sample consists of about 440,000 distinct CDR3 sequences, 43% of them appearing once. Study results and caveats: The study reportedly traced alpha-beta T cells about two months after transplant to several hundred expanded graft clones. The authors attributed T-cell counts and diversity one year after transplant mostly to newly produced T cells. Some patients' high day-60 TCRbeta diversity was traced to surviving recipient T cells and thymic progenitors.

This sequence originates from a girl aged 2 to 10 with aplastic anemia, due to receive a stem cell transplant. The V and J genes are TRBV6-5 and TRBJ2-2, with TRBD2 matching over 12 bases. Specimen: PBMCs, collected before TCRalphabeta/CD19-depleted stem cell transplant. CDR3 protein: CASSLSGLAGRGTGELFF. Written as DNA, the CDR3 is TGTGCCAGCAGTCTCTCGGGACTAGCGGGCCGTGGCACCGGGGAGCTGTTTTTT.